This TCR beta chain is drawn from a study of blood T cells in healthy people across ages. Study in general: Per two T cells, about one barcoded beta molecule was captured through template switching.

The germline gives CDR1 SGHRS, CDR2 YFSETQ. The CDR3 is 13 residues long. As to this clonotype: Germline and junction disagree at one end, which may indicate a read error.

The use of a sample-barcoded 5' primer and a J-beta primer mix characterized a second PCR of roughly 6 to 12 cycles. One entry per CDR3 protein results from TCRdb running MiXCR on the 5' RACE reads. The data show approximately 1.5 million distinct CDR3 sequences, about 31% seen once. This receptor was taken from a woman younger than 45 in good health. Input material: blood. The V gene is TRBV5-1, the J gene TRBJ2-5; TRBD1 is a possible D gene (6 bases). The CDR3 is CACSSWTEETQYF. CDR3 DNA sequence: TGCGCCTGCAGCTCCTGGACAGAAGAGACCCAGTACTTC.